The rows below give T cell receptor beta chains drawn from one sample of a study of sequential checkpoint blockade in melanoma. Measured with immunoSEQ multiplex PCR; TCRdb has only the in-frame clones, and not every one. Of 25,000 to 30,000 clones detected, approximately 86% appear once; the ten largest clones hold approximately 16%. This specimen consisted of CD8+ T cells sorted from blood (inferred from file names), obtained from a patient given nivolumab and ipilimumab in sequence. The receptor set was obtained from a human donor with melanoma. The conserved cysteine and the conserved F or W are not part of the CDR3 here. Some rows have no size entry. The others give once, few or many, or a class for an expanded clone.

V: TRBV9; J: TRBJ1-5; size: .; CDR3: VSSVEGQINQPQH
V: TRBV19; J: TRBJ1-2; size: .; CDR3: ASSIVTGDGYT
V: TRBV12-5; J: TRBJ2-4; size: .; CDR3: ASGLTPPQPFAKNIQY
V: TRBV6-5; J: TRBJ1-2; size: .; CDR3: ASKGQGADYYGYT
V: TRBV29-1; J: TRBJ2-7; size: .; CDR3: SALDSYEQY
V: TRBV7-9; J: TRBJ1-2; size: .; CDR3: ASSSTGVGYT
V: TRBV6-1; J: TRBJ2-7; size: .; CDR3: ASSSLAFEQY
V: TRBV5-1; J: .; size: once; CDR3: ASSLGLALTYEQY
V: TRBV4-2; J: TRBJ1-5; size: .; CDR3: ASSQDLGTGAGPQH
V: TRBV27; J: TRBJ1-2; size: .; CDR3: ASSLLGGYGYT
V: TRBV19; J: TRBJ1-1; size: few; CDR3: ASSIVDSTEAF
V: TRBV7-9; J: TRBJ1-5; size: .; CDR3: ASSWEDGNQPQH
V: TRBV7-9; J: TRBJ1-2; size: few; CDR3: ASSSGAGGYT